The 29 T cell receptor beta chains given below trace back to one sample, sequenced in a study of T cell responses to AZD1222 COVID-19 vaccine. Sequencing used immunoSEQ multiplex PCR; TCRdb keeps in-frame clones, though not all of them. The table records 95,000 to 150,000 clones, approximately 88% of them present only once. The sample here was peripheral blood, taken on day 0 of AZD1222 vaccination. The receptor source for this set is an adult in good health.

Worth noting for this clone: This same CDR3 is encoded by further DNA sequences in the sample. This rearrangement joins TRBV7-8 to TRBJ2-3; no clear D. The CDR3 has 13 residues. V shed 5 bases and J shed 0 bases, with 6 bases lying between them. Germline V lookup: CDR1 SGHVS, CDR2 FQNEAQ. The CDR3 loop is CASSRTSTDTQYF. DNA for the CDR3: TGTGCCAGCAGCCGTACTAGCACAGATACGCAGTATTTT.

The V call is TRBV11-2, the J call TRBJ1-2, with 8 nucleotides matching TRBD1. Germline lookup yields CDR1 SGHAT and CDR2 FQNNGV. V lost 3 bases and J lost 4; bases outside the gene matches: 7. CDR3 length equals 15 residues. The CDR3 DNA is TGTGCCAGCAGCTTTTCAGGGGGCGCGCCCTATGGCTACACCTTC. Amino acid sequence: CASSFSGGAPYGYTF.

This sequence joins TRBV6-6 and TRBJ1-1, with 9 bases aligning to TRBD1. This CDR3 region has 15 residues. Germline trimming cut 2 bases from V and 3 bases from J; bases unmatched to any gene: 4. The germline V gene encodes CDR1 MNHNY and CDR2 SVGAGI (reference sequence). The CDR3 bases are TGTGCCAGCAGTTACGAGGGACAGGGTTACACTGAAGCTTTCTTT. This gives the protein CASSYEGQGYTEAFF.

Note on this clone: Mismatch with germline at one junction end may stem from a read error. V gene TRBV7-9 combines with J gene TRBJ2-7; no clear D. Germline V lookup: CDR1 SEHNR, CDR2 FQNEAQ (reference sequence). The CDR3 runs to 14 residues. The CDR3 loop reads CASTLNTVSYEQYF. The CDR3 DNA sequence: TGTGCCAGCACCTTAAACACAGTTTCCTACGAGCAGTACTTC.

This sequence joins TRBV5-4 and TRBJ1-2, with TRBD1 identical over 9 bases. The CDR3 length is 14 residues. Germline V gene sequence: CDR1 SGHNT, CDR2 YYREEE (reference sequence). J was trimmed by 5 bases and V by 3 bases; bases with no gene match: 5. The CDR3, as DNA: TGTGCCAGCAGCTCTCCGGGACAGGGATATGGCTACACCTTC. This sequence encodes CASSSPGQGYGYTF. The full variable domain, in which reference TRBV5-4 and TRBJ1-2 provide the parts outside the CDR3, is ETGVTQSPTHLIKTRGQQVTLRCSSQSGHNTVSWYQQALGQGPQFIFQYYREEENGRGNFPPRFSGLQFPNYSSELNVNALELDDSALYLCASSSPGQGYGYTFGSGTRLTVV.

The chain joins TRBV25-1 to TRBJ1-1, with D unresolved. The CDR3 is 15 amino acids. In germline, CDR1 is MGHDK, CDR2 SYGVNS. Trimming left V 2 bases short and J 2 bases short, with 12 bases between. The CDR3 DNA sequence: TGTGCCAGCAGTGAAGGGTTTACATACAACACTGAAGCTTTCTTT. It specifies CASSEGFTYNTEAFF. The full variable domain, its missing parts supplied by reference TRBV25-1 and TRBJ1-1, is EADIYQTPRYLVIGTGKKITLECSQTMGHDKMYWYQQDPGMELHLIHYSYGVNSTEKGDLSSESTVSRIRTEHFPLTLESARPSHTSQYLCASSEGFTYNTEAFFGQGTRLTVV.

This chain joins TRBV5-1 and TRBJ1-3; D is unresolved. The germline gives CDR1 SGHRS, CDR2 YFSETQ. This CDR3 has 16 residues. Trimming left V 4 bases short and J 0 bases short, with 14 bases between. This chain's CDR3 is CASSETTDASGNTIYF. In DNA, the CDR3 is TGCGCCAGCAGCGAAACCACGGACGCCTCTGGAAACACCATATATTTT. The full variable domain, in which reference TRBV5-1 and TRBJ1-3 provide the parts outside the CDR3, is KAGVTQTPRYLIKTRGQQVTLSCSPISGHRSVSWYQQTPGQGLQFLFEYFSETQRNKGNFPGRFSGRQFSNSRSEMNVSTLELGDSALYLCASSETTDASGNTIYFGEGSWLTVV.

The gene calls are TRBV29-1 and TRBJ1-2; D gene ambiguous. Between the trimmed V and J ends, which lost 0 bases and 2 bases, there was a span of 10 bases. Germline CDR1 and CDR2: SQVTM and ANQGSEA. The CDR3 totals 14 residues. The CDR3 DNA reads TGCAGCGTTGAAGATCGCGGCAGGAACTATGGCTACACCTTC. Protein product: CSVEDRGRNYGYTF.

The chain has TRBV6-5 and TRBJ1-6, with 11 positions matching TRBD1. V gave up 7 bases and J gave up 10 bases; unmatched junction bases: 6. Germline V lookup: CDR1 MNHEY, CDR2 SVGAGI. The CDR3 is 14 residues long. In nucleotides, the CDR3 is TGTGCCAGCAAAGGACAGGGGGCAGGGTCACCCCTCCACTTT. Protein: CASKGQGAGSPLHF.

This chain uses TRBV5-6 with TRBJ2-7; TRBD2 agrees at 12 bases. Germline assignment: CDR1 SGHDT and CDR2 YYEEEE. This CDR3 has 14 residues. V lost 6 bases, J lost 2 bases, and 3 bases stayed unmatched. In nucleotides, the CDR3 is TGTGCCAGCACAAGGACTAGCGGGGCCTACGAGCAGTACTTC. Amino acids: CASTRTSGAYEQYF.

This chain uses TRBV19 with TRBJ1-2, with D hard to call. Trimming removed 10 bases from V and 4 bases from J, with 16 bases in between. The length of the CDR3 is 13 residues. Looked up from germline, CDR1 is LNHDA and CDR2 is SQIVND (reference sequence). The CDR3 reads CATSNRGFYGYTF. In DNA form, the CDR3 reads TGTGCCACTTCGAATCGGGGTTTCTATGGCTACACCTTC.

This clone was counted a single time. This chain uses TRBV19 with TRBJ1-5, with TRBD1 matching 7 bases. CDR1 is LNHDA and CDR2 is SQIVND in the germline V gene (reference sequence). The J segment lost 5 bases and the V segment lost 4 bases, leaving 2 bases of the junction unmatched. This CDR3 comprises 13 residues. The CDR3 sequence is CASSSRGDQPQHF. The CDR3 DNA reads as TGTGCCAGTAGTAGCAGGGGGGATCAGCCCCAGCATTTT.

This clone was seen once. CDR3 loop: CASSDKTYSNSYEQYF. The CDR3 nucleotides read TGTGCCAGCAGTGACAAGACATATTCTAACTCCTACGAGCAGTACTTC. This sequence joins TRBV6-1 and TRBJ2-7; D uncertain. With 3 bases removed from V and 0 bases from J, the gap between germline ends came to 15 bases. The CDR3 has 16 residues. The germline V gene has CDR1 MNHNS and CDR2 SASEGT.

The rearrangement uses TRBV6-2 or TRBV6-3 and TRBJ1-5, with D perhaps matching TRBD1 (5 bases). Per the germline V gene, CDR1 is MNHEY and CDR2 is SVGEGT. V shed 2 bases and J shed 7 bases, with 12 bases lying between them. This CDR3 region has 14 residues. The CDR3 DNA follows: TGTGCCAGCAGTTACGTTGGCCAGGGACAGCCCCAGCATTTT. As protein: CASSYVGQGQPQHF.

The gene calls are TRBV30 and TRBJ1-5, with D perhaps matching TRBD1 (6 bases). V was clipped by 0 bases and J by 3 bases, with 18 bases between them. The CDR3 has 17 residues. CDR1 GTSNPN and CDR2 SVGIG come from the germline V gene (reference sequence). The CDR3 DNA follows: TGTGCCTGGAGTGTTCTACAGGGTAGCGTTTACAATCAGCCCCAGCATTTT. Translating gives CAWSVLQGSVYNQPQHF. Drawing the rest from reference TRBV30 and TRBJ1-5, the complete variable domain is SQTIHQWPATLVQPVGSPLSLECTVEGTSNPNLYWYRQAAGRGLQLLFYSVGIGQISSEVPQNLSASRPQDRQFILSSKKLLLSDSGFYLCAWSVLQGSVYNQPQHFGDGTRLSIL.

The CDR3, as DNA: TGTGCCAGCAGCCCACAGGGGATAGAGGAGACCCAGTACTTC. This translates into CASSPQGIEETQYF. The genes are TRBV5-4 and TRBJ2-5, with TRBD1 matching over 7 bases. J gave up 5 bases and V 4 bases, and 8 bases lay outside the gene matches. CDR3 size: 14 residues. Per germline, CDR1 SGHNT and CDR2 YYREEE (reference sequence). Variable domain in full (rest from reference TRBV5-4 and TRBJ2-5): ETGVTQSPTHLIKTRGQQVTLRCSSQSGHNTVSWYQQALGQGPQFIFQYYREEENGRGNFPPRFSGLQFPNYSSELNVNALELDDSALYLCASSPQGIEETQYFGPGTRLLVL.

The chain couples TRBV7-2 to TRBJ1-1; TRBD1 is a possible D gene (5 bases). CDR3 length: 15 amino acids. Trimming removed 0 bases at V and 0 bases at J, with 8 bases between. Germline lookup yields CDR1 SGHTA and CDR2 FQGNSA. The CDR3 is CASSLAAGLNTEAFF. DNA of the CDR3: TGTGCCAGCAGCTTAGCTGCAGGGTTGAACACTGAAGCTTTCTTT.

The chain uses TRBV7-2 and TRBJ1-2, with D maybe TRBD1 (5 bases). V was pared by 3 bases and J by 4 bases, with 12 bases between. Germline V gene sequence: CDR1 SGHTA, CDR2 FQGNSA. This CDR3 region has 14 residues. CDR3 protein: CASSLGGEVYGYTF. In nucleotides, the CDR3 is TGTGCCAGCAGCTTGGGGGGGGAGGTCTATGGCTACACCTTC.

Written as DNA, the CDR3 is TGTGCCAGCAGCTTACAGGGGGAGTATTACACCGGGGAGCTGTTTTTT. It specifies CASSLQGEYYTGELFF. This chain joins TRBV11-1 and TRBJ2-2; TRBD1 agrees at 7 bases. The germline gives CDR1 SGHAT, CDR2 FQDESV (reference sequence). Trimming at V came to 2 bases and at J to 3 bases, leaving 6 bases not matched to a gene. CDR3 length equals 16 residues. The full variable domain, with the rest looked up from reference TRBV11-1 and TRBJ2-2, is EAEVAQSPRYKITEKSQAVAFWCDPISGHATLYWYRQILGQGPELLVQFQDESVVDDSQLPKDRFSAERLKGVDSTLKIQPAELGDSAMYLCASSLQGEYYTGELFFGEGSRLTVL.

This chain connects TRBV5-1 to TRBJ1-6, with no clear D. The CDR3 covers 14 residues. Germline CDR1 SGHRS, CDR2 YFSETQ. Trimming took 0 bases from V and 8 from J, leaving 9 bases between them. The CDR3 region has the DNA TGCGCCAGCAGCTTGGTTGCTAGAGATTCACCCCTCCACTTT. It specifies CASSLVARDSPLHF.

The chain has TRBV5-1 and TRBJ2-3; D is uncertain. Trimming left V 5 bases short and J 2 bases short, with 6 bases between. CDR1 SGHRS and CDR2 YFSETQ come from the germline V gene. This CDR3 spans 12 amino acids. CDR3 DNA sequence: TGCGCCAGCAGGAGCGACACAGATACGCAGTATTTT. It encodes CASRSDTDTQYF.

This rearrangement joins TRBV10-3 to TRBJ1-4, with TRBD1 matching over 7 bases. After removal of 3 bases from V and 6 bases from J, the junction contained 4 bases not matched to a gene. Germline CDR1 is ENHRY and CDR2 is SYGVKD. The CDR3 loop spans 14 amino acids. CDR3 loop: CAISEGGSHEKLFF. CDR3 nucleotides: TGTGCCATCAGTGAAGGGGGCAGTCATGAAAAACTGTTTTTT.

This chain uses TRBV2 with TRBJ2-1; D tentatively reads TRBD1 or TRBD2 (7 bases each). This CDR3 is built from 14 residues. V was trimmed by 10 bases and J by 9 bases, leaving 22 bases between them. The V gene's germline CDR1 is SNHLY and CDR2 FYNNEI. CDR3 sequence (DNA): TGTGCCACGACGAAGACAGGGACTATGACTGAGCAGTTCTTC. Its translation is CATTKTGTMTEQFF.

The rearrangement links TRBV19 to TRBJ2-5; 10 bases fit TRBD1. The V gene's germline CDR1 is LNHDA and CDR2 SQIVND (reference sequence). The junction had 2 bases not matched to a gene; V was cut back by 4 bases and J by 3 bases. This CDR3 is 14 amino acids long. DNA for the CDR3: TGTGCCAGTAGTAAGGGACAGGGGAAAGAGACCCAGTACTTC. This sequence encodes CASSKGQGKETQYF.

The chain employs TRBV7-2 and TRBJ1-5, with 9 positions matching TRBD1. The CDR3 consists of 16 residues. Germline CDR1 is SGHTA and CDR2 is FQGNSA. The ends lost 5 bases at V and 2 bases at J; junction bases unmatched: 7. CDR3 nucleotides: TGTGCCAGCAGCCCTCGGACAGGGGAGGGCAATCAGCCCCAGCATTTT. Translation: CASSPRTGEGNQPQHF.

V and J are TRBV7-9 and TRBJ1-3; 8 positions match TRBD1. There are 17 residues in the CDR3. CDR1 is SEHNR, CDR2 FQNEAQ, per germline (reference sequence). V trimming: 2 bases; J trimming: 4 bases; junction bases outside the gene matches: 10. The CDR3 nucleotides are TGTGCCAGCAGCTTACCAAAAGGACAGGGAACAGGAAACACCATATATTTT. This sequence encodes CASSLPKGQGTGNTIYF.

The J gene is TRBJ1-6, the V gene TRBV5-1; a weak D match, TRBD1 (6 bases). The germline gives CDR1 SGHRS, CDR2 YFSETQ. The V end was cut by 2 bases, the J end by 2 bases, with 11 bases between. The CDR3 spans 16 residues. The CDR3 reads CASSFGGAAYNSPLHF. CDR3 coding DNA: TGCGCCAGCAGCTTCGGGGGGGCGGCCTATAATTCACCCCTCCACTTT.

The rearrangement joins TRBV28 to TRBJ1-5; maybe TRBD1 (5 bases). In germline, CDR1 is MDHEN, CDR2 SYDVKM. There are 12 residues in the CDR3. The V end was cut by 8 bases, the J end by 6 bases, with 11 bases between. CDR3 coding DNA: TGTGCCAGCGGGACGGGCTCTCAGCCCCAGCATTTT. It encodes CASGTGSQPQHF. The full variable domain, with the rest looked up from reference TRBV28 and TRBJ1-5, is DVKVTQSSRYLVKRTGEKVFLECVQDMDHENMFWYRQDPGLGLRLIYFSYDVKMKEKGDIPEGYSVSREKKERFSLILESASTNQTSMYLCASGTGSQPQHFGDGTRLSIL.

The V and J genes are TRBV19 and TRBJ2-3; TRBD2 matches at 7 bases. CDR1 and CDR2 from the germline V gene are LNHDA and SQIVND (reference sequence). CDR3 length: 13 residues. V shed 4 bases, J shed 4 bases, and the junction held 2 bases outside the gene matches. CDR3 amino acids: CASSRTSSDTQYF. The DNA of the CDR3 is TGTGCCAGTAGTAGGACTAGTTCAGATACGCAGTATTTT.